This TCR beta chain was found in a study of neurological immune-mediated disorders. The study's findings and limits: Expanded clones shared no CDR3 amino acid sequences across subjects, suggesting private repertoires in all groups.

This sample's time point: longitudinal time-point 2. A 10-nucleotide random UMI tagged transcripts in template-switch 5'RACE cDNA synthesis. TCRdb used MiXCR to reprocess the 5' RACE reads, holding one entry per CDR3 protein. The sample consists of about 90,000 distinct CDR3 sequences, roughly an eighth of them appearing once. Germline CDR1 and CDR2: SGHRS and YFSETQ. Trimming cost V 4 bases and J 2 bases, with 14 bases left between them. CDR3 length equals 15 residues. This clonotype was seen ten or more times. Its matching antigen is unknown. The sequence came from a female donor with HTLV-1-associated myelopathy (HAM/TSP). The sample consisted of PBMCs. The chain links TRBV5-1 to TRBJ2-3; D possibly corresponds to TRBD2 (6 bases). The CDR3 spells CASSRLGGSTDTQYF. CDR3 coding DNA: TGCGCCAGCAGCCGTTTGGGGGGATCCACAGATACGCAGTATTTT.